The TCR beta chain described here comes from a study of blood T cell repertoires in COVID-19. Some clones are missing from TCRdb's copy, which holds only in-frame ones; the method was immunoSEQ multiplex PCR. This table holds roughly 200,000 clones, roughly 77% found once. The sequenced sample was peripheral blood. The receptor was isolated from a woman between 40 and 50 years old with COVID-19, enrolled during active disease.

The CDR3 DNA follows: TGTGCCAGCTCACCCGGGGTCCTGGGTACAGATACGCAGTATTTT. Translating gives CASSPGVLGTDTQYF. The chain couples TRBV18 to TRBJ2-3, with D perhaps TRBD2 (5 bases). CDR3 length equals 15 residues. Trimming took 3 bases from V and 3 from J, leaving 13 bases between them. CDR1 and CDR2 from the germline V gene are KGHSH and LQKENI.